The entry that follows covers one T cell receptor beta chain sequence. Its antigen is unidentified. The data were taken from a study of OX40 agonist ivuxolimab in advanced cancers. Study outcomes and limitations: With doses of 0.1 to 3.0 mg/kg, CD4+ and CD8+ blood T cells had undergone clonal expansion by week 6.

The method was immunoSEQ multiplex PCR; TCRdb's version includes in-frame clones alone and lacks a portion of them. Here the sample spans 83,000 or so clones, about 81% being singletons. This specimen was CD4+ or CD8+ T cells sorted from blood, taken in a trial of the OX40 agonist ivuxolimab. The sequence derives from an adult with an advanced solid tumor such as melanoma, head and neck, liver or kidney cancer.

The CDR3 nucleotides are TGTGCCAGCAGTTTTGGGGGAATCGGGGAGCTGTTTTTT. This sequence encodes CASSFGGIGELFF. This chain joins TRBV27 and TRBJ2-2; D may be TRBD1 or TRBD2 (5 bases each). CDR1 and CDR2 (germline): MNHEY, SMNVEV (reference sequence). The CDR3 covers 13 residues. V was cut by 3 bases and J by 7 bases, with 9 bases left in between.